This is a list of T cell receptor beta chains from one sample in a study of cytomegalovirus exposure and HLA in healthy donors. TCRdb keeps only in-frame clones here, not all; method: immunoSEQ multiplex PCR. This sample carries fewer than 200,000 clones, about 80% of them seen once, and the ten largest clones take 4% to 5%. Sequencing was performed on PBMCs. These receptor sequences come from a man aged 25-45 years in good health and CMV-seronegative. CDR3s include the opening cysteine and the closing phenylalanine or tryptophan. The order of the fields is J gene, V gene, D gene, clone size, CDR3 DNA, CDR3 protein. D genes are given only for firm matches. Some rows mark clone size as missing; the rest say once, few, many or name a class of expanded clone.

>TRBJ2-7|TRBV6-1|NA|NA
TGTGCCAGCAGTGAGGAGCGGTTCTACGAGCAGTACTTC
CASSEERFYEQYF
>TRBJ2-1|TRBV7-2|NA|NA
TGTGCCAGCAGCCCAGGACTGGCCCAGGAGCAGTTCTTC
CASSPGLAQEQFF
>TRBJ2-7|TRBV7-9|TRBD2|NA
TGTGCCAGCAGGACGACTAGCGGGACCTACGAGCAGTACTTC
CASRTTSGTYEQYF
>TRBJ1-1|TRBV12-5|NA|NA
TGTGCTAGTGGTTTGCCAGGGTACACTGAAGCTTTCTTT
CASGLPGYTEAFF
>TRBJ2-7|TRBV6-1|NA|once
TGTGCCAGCAATACCCTAGAGGGAGTCCTCTACGAGCAGTACTTC
CASNTLEGVLYEQYF
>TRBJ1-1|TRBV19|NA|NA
TGTGCCAGTAGGGGACATCGGGACACTGAAGCTTTCTTT
CASRGHRDTEAFF
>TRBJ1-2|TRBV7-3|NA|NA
TGTGCCAGCAGTTCTACAGGGCTATCAGGCTACACCTTC
CASSSTGLSGYTF
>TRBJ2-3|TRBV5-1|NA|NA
TGCGCCAGCAGCTTGGTATTAGCTCGGGATACGCAGTATTTT
CASSLVLARDTQYF
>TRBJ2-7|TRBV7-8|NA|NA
TGTGCCAGCAGCCTGAGGGGGAAGGACTACGAGCAGTACTTC
CASSLRGKDYEQYF
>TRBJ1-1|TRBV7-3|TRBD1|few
TGTGCCAGCAGCCAACAGGGGAAGATGACAAATGAAGCTTTCTTT
CASSQQGKMTNEAFF
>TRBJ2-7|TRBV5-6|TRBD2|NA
TGTGCCAGCAGCCAGTCTAGGTGGGGAGGGATCAACGAGCAGTACTTC
CASSQSRWGGINEQYF
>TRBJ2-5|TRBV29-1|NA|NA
TGCAGCGTTCAGCCGACTCGGCAAGAGACCCAGTACTTC
CSVQPTRQETQYF
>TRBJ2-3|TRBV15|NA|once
TGTGCCACCAGCAGAGTACAGGGAACAGATACGCAGTATTTT
CATSRVQGTDTQYF
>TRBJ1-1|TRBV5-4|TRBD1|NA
TGTGCCAGCAGCATCGGGACAGGTCGGGGCACTGAAGCTTTCTTT
CASSIGTGRGTEAFF
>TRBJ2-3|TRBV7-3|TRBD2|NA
TGTGCCAGCAGCTCAGGACTAGCGGCAGATACGCAGTATTTT
CASSSGLAADTQYF
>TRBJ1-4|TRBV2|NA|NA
TGTGCCAGCAGTGCCCGTCCCGTTAATGAAAAACTGTTTTTT
CASSARPVNEKLFF
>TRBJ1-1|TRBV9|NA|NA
TGTGCCAGCAGCGCCCCCGAGGGCCCCACTGAAGCTTTCTTT
CASSAPEGPTEAFF
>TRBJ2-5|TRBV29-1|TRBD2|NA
TGCAGTGATGGACTAGCGGGGGTTAGGGGCCAGTACTTC
CSDGLAGVRGQYF
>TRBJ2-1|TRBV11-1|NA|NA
TGTGCCAGCCGCCGGGGGTTAGGAGGTAATGAGCAGTTCTTC
CASRRGLGGNEQFF
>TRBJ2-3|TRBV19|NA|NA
TGTGCCAGTAGTTGGGGGGGCTCCCTCCTTACAGATACGCAGTATTTT
CASSWGGSLLTDTQYF
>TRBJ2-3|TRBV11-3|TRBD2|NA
TGTGCCAGCAGCTTTTCCCAGACTAGCGGGGAAGATACGCAGTATTTT
CASSFSQTSGEDTQYF
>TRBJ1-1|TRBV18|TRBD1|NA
TGTGCCAGCTCACCATGGCAGGGGGCGGACACTGAAGCTTTCTTT
CASSPWQGADTEAFF
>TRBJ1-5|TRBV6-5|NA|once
TGTGCCAGCAGTTCTCGGGACATTTACAATCAGCCCCAGCATTTT
CASSSRDIYNQPQHF
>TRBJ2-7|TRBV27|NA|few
TGTGCCAGCAGTCCCGCCGGGATTCGAGGCGAGCAGTACTTC
CASSPAGIRGEQYF
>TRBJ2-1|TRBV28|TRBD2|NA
TGTGCCAGCAGTTTTTTCCGTGACTCTAGCGGGAGTAGAAGTGGCAATGAGCAGTTCTTC
CASSFFRDSSGSRSGNEQFF
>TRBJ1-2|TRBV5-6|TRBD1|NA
TGTGCCAGCAGCCTATTTGAGAACCCATACAGGGGTGGCTACACCTTC
CASSLFENPYRGGYTF
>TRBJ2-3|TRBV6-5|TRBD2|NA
TGTGCCAGCAGTTATCTAGCGGGAGGAAGCACAGATACGCAGTATTTT
CASSYLAGGSTDTQYF
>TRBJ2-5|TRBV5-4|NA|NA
TGTGCCAGCAGCTCCTGGTCCGGGGAGACCCAGTACTTC
CASSSWSGETQYF
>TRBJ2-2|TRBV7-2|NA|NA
TGTGCCAGCAGGTTGCGTGCGCGCGGCGGGGAGCTGTTTTTT
CASRLRARGGELFF
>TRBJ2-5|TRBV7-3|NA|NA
TGTGCCAGCAGCTTAGCAGGGGTAGGAGAGACCCAGTACTTC
CASSLAGVGETQYF
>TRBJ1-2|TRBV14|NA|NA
TGTGCCAGCAGCTCCGGTCCCGGTGATAGCTATGGCTACACCTTC
CASSSGPGDSYGYTF
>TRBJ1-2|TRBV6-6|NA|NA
TGTGCCAGCAGCTACCCTGGAGGAGGCTATGGCTACACCTTC
CASSYPGGGYGYTF
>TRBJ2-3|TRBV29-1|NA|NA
TGCAGCGTTCCCCCCTACTCTAGCACAGATACGCAGTATTTT
CSVPPYSSTDTQYF
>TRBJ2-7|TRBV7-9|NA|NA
TGTGCCAGCAGCTCAAACGAGCAGTACTTC
CASSSNEQYF
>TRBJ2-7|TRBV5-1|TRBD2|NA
TGCGCCAGCAGTCCTGGACTAGCGGGAGTCAGCGAGCAGTACTTC
CASSPGLAGVSEQYF
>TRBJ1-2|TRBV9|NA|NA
TGTGCCAGCAGCGTAGGGGGAGGCGGCTACACCTTC
CASSVGGGGYTF
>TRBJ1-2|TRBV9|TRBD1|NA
TGTGCCAGCAGCGCCGGGGGACAGATGCATGGCTACACCTTC
CASSAGGQMHGYTF
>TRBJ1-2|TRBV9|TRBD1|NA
TGTGCCAGCAGCGTCGGACAGGGCGACGGCTACACCTTC
CASSVGQGDGYTF
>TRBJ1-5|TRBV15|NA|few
TGTGCCACCAGCAGAGACTTAAATCAGCCCCAGCATTTT
CATSRDLNQPQHF
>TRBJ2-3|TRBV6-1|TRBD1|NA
TGTGCCAGCAGTGTGACAGGGGGTAAAGATACGCAGTATTTT
CASSVTGGKDTQYF
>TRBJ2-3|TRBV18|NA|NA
TGTGCCAGCTCACCTGGCCCCAGAACGAGCACAGATACGCAGTATTTT
CASSPGPRTSTDTQYF
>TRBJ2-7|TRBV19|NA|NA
TGTGCCAGTAGTATAGGGCAGGAACACTACGAGCAGTACTTC
CASSIGQEHYEQYF
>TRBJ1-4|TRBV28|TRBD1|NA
TGTGCCAGCAGTTCGCTCAGGGGGCTGACTGAAAAACTGTTTTTT
CASSSLRGLTEKLFF
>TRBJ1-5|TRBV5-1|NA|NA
TGCGCCAGCAGCTTGGCGGGACTTCCTAGCAATCAGCCCCAGCATTTT
CASSLAGLPSNQPQHF
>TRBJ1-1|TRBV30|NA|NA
TGTGCCTGGAAAGAAATGGGGGCTTGTGAAGCTTTTTTT
CAWKEMGACEAFF
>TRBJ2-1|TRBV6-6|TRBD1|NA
TGTGCCAGCAGTTTCACGGGACAGGCGAACAATGAGCAGTTCTTC
CASSFTGQANNEQFF
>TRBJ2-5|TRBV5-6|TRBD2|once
TGTGCCAGCAGCGCGATAGCGGGAGTAGGTGAGACCCAGTACTTC
CASSAIAGVGETQYF
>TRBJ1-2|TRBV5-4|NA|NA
TGTGCCAGCAGCTTGGCGGGGACAAAAGGCTACACCTTC
CASSLAGTKGYTF
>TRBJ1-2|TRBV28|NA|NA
TGTGCCAGCAGGGGGCAGACAGGCTATGGCTACACCTTC
CASRGQTGYGYTF
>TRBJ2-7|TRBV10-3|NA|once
TGTGCCACCCGGACAGCTAACTACGAGCAGTACTTC
CATRTANYEQYF
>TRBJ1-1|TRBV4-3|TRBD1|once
TGCGCCAGCAGCCTAGGACAGGACCCGAACACTGAAGCTTTCTTT
CASSLGQDPNTEAFF
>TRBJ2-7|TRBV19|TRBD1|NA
TGTGCCAGTAAGCAGGGGGCTAACGAGCAGTACTTC
CASKQGANEQYF